The entry below gives a single TCR beta chain sequence along with its context. Clones were read by immunoSEQ multiplex PCR, and TCRdb kept only the in-frame ones, dropping some. This table holds under 130,000 clones, more than 70% found once. Deletions cut 10 bases from V and 1 base from J, with 13 bases between. Germline values: CDR1 WSHSY, CDR2 SAAADI. The CDR3 runs 14 residues. These data belong to a study of blood T cell repertoires in COVID-19. The overall study: Sites in the United States, Italy and Spain provided acute and convalescent COVID-19 samples.

This TCR came from an elderly woman in a cohort sampled during active COVID-19. The chain recombines TRBV10-2 with TRBJ2-2, with D perhaps TRBD1 (6 bases). The specimen was peripheral blood. Written as DNA, the CDR3 is TGCGCCACCCGTAGGGGACAGAACACCGGGGAGCTGTTTTTT. Its protein product is CATRRGQNTGELFF.